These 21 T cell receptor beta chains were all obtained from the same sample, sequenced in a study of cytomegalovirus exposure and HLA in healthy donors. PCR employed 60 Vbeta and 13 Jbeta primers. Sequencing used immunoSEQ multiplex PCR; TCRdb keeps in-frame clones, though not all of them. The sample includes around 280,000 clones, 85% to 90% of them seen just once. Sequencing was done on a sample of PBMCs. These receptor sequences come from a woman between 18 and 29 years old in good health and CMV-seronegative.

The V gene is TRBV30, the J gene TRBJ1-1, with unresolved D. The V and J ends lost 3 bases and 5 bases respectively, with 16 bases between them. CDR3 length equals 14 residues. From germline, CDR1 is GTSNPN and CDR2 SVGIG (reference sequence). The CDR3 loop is CAWRETGPGTEAFF. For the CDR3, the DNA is TGTGCCTGGAGGGAAACCGGGCCGGGAACTGAAGCTTTCTTT. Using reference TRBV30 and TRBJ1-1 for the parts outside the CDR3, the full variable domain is SQTIHQWPATLVQPVGSPLSLECTVEGTSNPNLYWYRQAAGRGLQLLFYSVGIGQISSEVPQNLSASRPQDRQFILSSKKLLLSDSGFYLCAWRETGPGTEAFFGQGTRLTVV.

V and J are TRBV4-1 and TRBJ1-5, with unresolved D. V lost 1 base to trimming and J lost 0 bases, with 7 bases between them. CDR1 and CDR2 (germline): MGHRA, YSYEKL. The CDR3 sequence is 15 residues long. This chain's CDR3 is CASSQGQDSNQPQHF. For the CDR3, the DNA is TGCGCCAGCAGCCAAGGGCAGGATAGCAATCAGCCCCAGCATTTT.

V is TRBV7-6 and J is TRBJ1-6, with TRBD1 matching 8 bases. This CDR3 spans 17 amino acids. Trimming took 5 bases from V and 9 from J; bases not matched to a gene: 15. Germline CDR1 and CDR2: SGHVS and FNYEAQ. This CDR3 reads CASSRSLSGTGGSPLHF. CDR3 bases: TGTGCCAGCAGCCGTTCGCTCTCCGGGACAGGTGGTTCACCCCTCCACTTT.

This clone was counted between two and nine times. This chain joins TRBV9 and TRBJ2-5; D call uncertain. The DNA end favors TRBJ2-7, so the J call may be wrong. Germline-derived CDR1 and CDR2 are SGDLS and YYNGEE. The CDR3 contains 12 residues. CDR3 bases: TGTGCCAGCAGCCGGGTAGCCTACGAGCAGTACTTC. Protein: CASSRVAYEQYF.

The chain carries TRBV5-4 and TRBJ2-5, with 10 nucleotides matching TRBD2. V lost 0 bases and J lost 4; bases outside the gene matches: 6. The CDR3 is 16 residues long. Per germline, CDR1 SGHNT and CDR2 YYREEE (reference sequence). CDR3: CASSLDSGGARETQYF. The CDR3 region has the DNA TGTGCCAGCAGCTTGGACAGCGGGGGGGCTCGAGAGACCCAGTACTTC.

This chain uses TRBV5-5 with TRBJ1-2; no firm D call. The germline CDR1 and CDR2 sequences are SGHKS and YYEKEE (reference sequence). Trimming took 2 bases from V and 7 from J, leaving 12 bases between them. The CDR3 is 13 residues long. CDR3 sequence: CASSFASLPGYTF. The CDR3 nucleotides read TGTGCCAGCAGCTTTGCGTCGCTCCCTGGCTACACCTTC.

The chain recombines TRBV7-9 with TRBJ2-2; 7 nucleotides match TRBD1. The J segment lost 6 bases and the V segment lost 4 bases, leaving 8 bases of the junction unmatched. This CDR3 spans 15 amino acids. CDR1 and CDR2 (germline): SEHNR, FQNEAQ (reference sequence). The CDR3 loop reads CASSSPDRSAGELFF. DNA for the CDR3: TGTGCCAGCAGCTCCCCGGACAGGTCAGCCGGGGAGCTGTTTTTT. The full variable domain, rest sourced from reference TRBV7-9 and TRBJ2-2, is DTGVSQNPRHKITKRGQNVTFRCDPISEHNRLYWYRQTLGQGPEFLTYFQNEAQLEKSRLLSDRFSAERPKGSFSTLEIQRTEQGDSAMYLCASSSPDRSAGELFFGEGSRLTVL.

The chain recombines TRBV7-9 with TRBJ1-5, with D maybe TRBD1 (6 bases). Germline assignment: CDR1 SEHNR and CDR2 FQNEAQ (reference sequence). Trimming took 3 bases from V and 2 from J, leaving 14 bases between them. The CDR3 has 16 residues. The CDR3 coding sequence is TGTGCCAGCAGCTTCCAAACCGGGGGGCGCAATCAGCCCCAGCATTTT. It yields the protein CASSFQTGGRNQPQHF. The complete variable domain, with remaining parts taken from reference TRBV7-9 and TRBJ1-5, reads DTGVSQNPRHKITKRGQNVTFRCDPISEHNRLYWYRQTLGQGPEFLTYFQNEAQLEKSRLLSDRFSAERPKGSFSTLEIQRTEQGDSAMYLCASSFQTGGRNQPQHFGDGTRLSIL.

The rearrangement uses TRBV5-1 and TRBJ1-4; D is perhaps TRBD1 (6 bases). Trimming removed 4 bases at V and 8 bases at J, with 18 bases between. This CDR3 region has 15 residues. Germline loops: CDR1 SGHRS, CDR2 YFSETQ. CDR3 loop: CASSMQGGQSEKLFF. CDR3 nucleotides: TGCGCCAGCAGCATGCAAGGGGGTCAGTCGGAAAAACTGTTTTTT.

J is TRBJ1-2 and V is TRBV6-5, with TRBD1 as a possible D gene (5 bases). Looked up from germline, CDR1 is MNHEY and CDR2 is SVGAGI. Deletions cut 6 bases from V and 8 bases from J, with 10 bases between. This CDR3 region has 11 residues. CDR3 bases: TGTGCCAGCAGCTCAGGGTTCGGCTACACCTTC. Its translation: CASSSGFGYTF.

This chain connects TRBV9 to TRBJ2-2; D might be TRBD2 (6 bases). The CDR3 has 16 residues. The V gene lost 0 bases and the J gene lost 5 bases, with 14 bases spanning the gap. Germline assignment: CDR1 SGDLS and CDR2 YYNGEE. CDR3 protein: CASSVAASVGTGELFF. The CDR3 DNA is TGTGCCAGCAGCGTAGCTGCTAGCGTGGGTACCGGGGAGCTGTTTTTT.

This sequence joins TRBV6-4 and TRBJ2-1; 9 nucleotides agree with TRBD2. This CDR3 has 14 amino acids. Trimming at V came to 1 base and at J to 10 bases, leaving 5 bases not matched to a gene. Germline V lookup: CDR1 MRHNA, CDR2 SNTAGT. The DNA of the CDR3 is TGTGCCAGCAGTGACTTAGCGGGGGCACTGGAGCAGTTCTTC. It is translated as CASSDLAGALEQFF.

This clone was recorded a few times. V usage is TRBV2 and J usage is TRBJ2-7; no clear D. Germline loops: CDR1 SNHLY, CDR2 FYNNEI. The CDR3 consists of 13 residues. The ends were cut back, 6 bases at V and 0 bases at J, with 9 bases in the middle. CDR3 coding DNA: TGTGCCAGCAGCAGACACCTCTCCTACGAGCAGTACTTC. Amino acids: CASSRHLSYEQYF.

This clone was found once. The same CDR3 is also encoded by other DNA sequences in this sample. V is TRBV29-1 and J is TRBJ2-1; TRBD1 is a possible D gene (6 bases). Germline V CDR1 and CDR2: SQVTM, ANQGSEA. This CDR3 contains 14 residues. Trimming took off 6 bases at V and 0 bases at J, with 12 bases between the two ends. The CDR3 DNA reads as TGCAGCGTGGACACAGGGAGCTCCTACAATGAGCAGTTCTTC. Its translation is CSVDTGSSYNEQFF.

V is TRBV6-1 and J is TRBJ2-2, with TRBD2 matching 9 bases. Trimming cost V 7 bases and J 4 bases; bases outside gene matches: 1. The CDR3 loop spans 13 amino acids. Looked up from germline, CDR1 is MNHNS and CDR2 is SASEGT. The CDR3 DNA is TGTGCCAGCAAACTAGCGGGCACCGGGGAGCTGTTTTTT. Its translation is CASKLAGTGELFF.

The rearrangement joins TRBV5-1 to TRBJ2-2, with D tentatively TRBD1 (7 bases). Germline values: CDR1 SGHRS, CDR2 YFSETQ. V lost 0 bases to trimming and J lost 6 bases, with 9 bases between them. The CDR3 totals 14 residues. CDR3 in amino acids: CASSLGRGAGELFF. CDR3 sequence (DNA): TGCGCCAGCAGCTTGGGCAGGGGGGCCGGGGAGCTGTTTTTT.

As DNA, the CDR3 is TGTGCCTGCTCTAGGGGGGACAGAAACACAGATACGCAGTATTTT. Its translation: CACSRGDRNTDTQYF. This rearrangement joins TRBV30 to TRBJ2-3, with D tentatively TRBD1 (7 bases). Trimming left V 6 bases short and J 2 bases short, with 18 bases between. This CDR3 is 15 amino acids long. Germline CDR1 reads GTSNPN; CDR2 reads SVGIG (reference sequence).

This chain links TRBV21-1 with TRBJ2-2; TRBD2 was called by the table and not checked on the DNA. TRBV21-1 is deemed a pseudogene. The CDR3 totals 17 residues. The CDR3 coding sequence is TGTGCCAGCAGCTCCCAGGGCGGGAGCGGGGAATTGGGGGAGCTGTTTTTT. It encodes CASSSQGGSGELGELFF.

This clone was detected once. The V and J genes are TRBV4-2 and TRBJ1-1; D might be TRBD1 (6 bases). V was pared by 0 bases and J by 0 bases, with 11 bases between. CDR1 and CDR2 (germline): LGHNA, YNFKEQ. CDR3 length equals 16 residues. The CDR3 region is CASSQEQGLMNTEAFF. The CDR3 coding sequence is TGTGCCAGCAGCCAAGAACAGGGTCTAATGAACACTGAAGCTTTCTTT.

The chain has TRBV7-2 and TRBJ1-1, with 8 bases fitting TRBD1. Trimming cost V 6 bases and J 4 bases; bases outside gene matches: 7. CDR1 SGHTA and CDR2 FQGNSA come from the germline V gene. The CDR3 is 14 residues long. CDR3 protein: CASSITGGRTEAFF. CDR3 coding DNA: TGTGCCAGCAGTATCACAGGGGGACGCACTGAAGCTTTCTTT.

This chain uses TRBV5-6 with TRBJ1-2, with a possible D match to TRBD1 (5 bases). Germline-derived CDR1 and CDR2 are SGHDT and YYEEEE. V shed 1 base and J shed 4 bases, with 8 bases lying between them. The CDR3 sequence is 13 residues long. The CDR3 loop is CASSLQGRYGYTF. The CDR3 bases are TGTGCCAGCAGCTTGCAGGGCCGCTATGGCTACACCTTC.